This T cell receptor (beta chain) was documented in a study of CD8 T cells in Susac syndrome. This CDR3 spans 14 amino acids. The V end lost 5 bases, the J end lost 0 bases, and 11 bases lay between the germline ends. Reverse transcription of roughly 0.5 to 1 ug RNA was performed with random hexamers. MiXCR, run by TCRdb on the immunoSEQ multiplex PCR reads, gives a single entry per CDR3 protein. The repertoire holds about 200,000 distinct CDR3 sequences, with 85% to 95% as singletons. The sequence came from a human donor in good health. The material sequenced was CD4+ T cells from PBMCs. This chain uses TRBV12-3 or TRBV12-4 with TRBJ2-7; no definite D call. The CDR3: CASSRGPSSYEQYF. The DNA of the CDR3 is TGTGCCAGCAGTCGTGGTCCTAGCTCCTACGAGCAGTACTTC.